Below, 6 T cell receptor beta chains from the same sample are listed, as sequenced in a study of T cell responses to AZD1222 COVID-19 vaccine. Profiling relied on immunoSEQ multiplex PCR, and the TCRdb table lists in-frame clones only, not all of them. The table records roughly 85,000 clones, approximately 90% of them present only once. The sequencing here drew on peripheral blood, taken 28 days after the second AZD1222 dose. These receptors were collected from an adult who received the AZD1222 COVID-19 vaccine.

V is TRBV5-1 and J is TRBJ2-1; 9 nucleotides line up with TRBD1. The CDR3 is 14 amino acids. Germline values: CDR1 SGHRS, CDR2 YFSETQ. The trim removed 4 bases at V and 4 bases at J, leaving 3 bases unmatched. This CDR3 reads CASSQTGGYNEQFF. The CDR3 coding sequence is TGCGCCAGCAGCCAGACAGGGGGGTACAATGAGCAGTTCTTC.

The CDR3 nucleotides read TGTGCCAGCAGCTTAGGCAGGGAAAACATTCAGTACTTC. It is translated as CASSLGRENIQYF. The V call is TRBV11-3, the J call TRBJ2-4; the D gene is possibly TRBD1 (5 bases). Trimming removed 1 base at V and 5 bases at J, with 6 bases between. CDR3 size: 13 residues. CDR1 is SGHNT and CDR2 is YENEEA in the germline V gene.

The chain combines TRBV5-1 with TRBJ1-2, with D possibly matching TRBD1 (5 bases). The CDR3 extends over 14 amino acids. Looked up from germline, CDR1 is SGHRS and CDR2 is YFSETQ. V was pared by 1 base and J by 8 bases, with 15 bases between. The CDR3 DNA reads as TGCGCCAGCAGCTTGAACCAGGGCGGTGGAGGCTACACCTTC. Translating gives CASSLNQGGGGYTF.

Here the CDR3 reads CAWSPGVEQPQHF. CDR3 DNA sequence: TGTGCCTGGAGTCCAGGGGTCGAACAGCCCCAGCATTTT. This chain joins TRBV30 and TRBJ1-5; D might be TRBD1 (6 bases). V dropped 2 bases and J dropped 7 bases, with 12 bases sitting between them. Germline V gene lookup returns CDR1 GTSNPN and CDR2 SVGIG (reference sequence). This CDR3 spans 13 amino acids. Full variable domain (outside the CDR3, taken from reference TRBV30 and TRBJ1-5): SQTIHQWPATLVQPVGSPLSLECTVEGTSNPNLYWYRQAAGRGLQLLFYSVGIGQISSEVPQNLSASRPQDRQFILSSKKLLLSDSGFYLCAWSPGVEQPQHFGDGTRLSIL.

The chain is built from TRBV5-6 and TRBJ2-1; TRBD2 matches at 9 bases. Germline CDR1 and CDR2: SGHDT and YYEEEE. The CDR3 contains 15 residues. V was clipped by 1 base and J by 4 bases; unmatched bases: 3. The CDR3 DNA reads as TGTGCCAGCAGCTTGACGGGACTAGCTTACAATGAGCAGTTCTTC. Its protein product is CASSLTGLAYNEQFF. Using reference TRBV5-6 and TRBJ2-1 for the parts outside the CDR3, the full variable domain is DAGVTQSPTHLIKTRGQQVTLRCSPKSGHDTVSWYQQALGQGPQFIFQYYEEEERQRGNFPDRFSGHQFPNYSSELNVNALLLGDSALYLCASSLTGLAYNEQFFGPGTRLTVL.

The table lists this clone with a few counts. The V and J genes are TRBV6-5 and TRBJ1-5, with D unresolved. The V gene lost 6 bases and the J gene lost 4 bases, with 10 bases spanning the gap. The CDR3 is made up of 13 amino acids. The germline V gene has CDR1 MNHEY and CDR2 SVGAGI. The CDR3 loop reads CASSLGLNQPQHF. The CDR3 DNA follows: TGTGCCAGCAGCCTAGGACTAAATCAGCCCCAGCATTTT.